The clone carrying this T cell receptor beta chain was seen only a few times. The antigen remains undetermined. This record comes from a study of response to subunit inactivated influenza vaccine. Findings and limits, study-wide: Seasonal influenza vaccination, on each occasion, was suggested by the authors to recruit few new T cells.

Trimming left V 2 bases short and J 0 bases short, with 10 bases between. CDR3 length: 15 amino acids. CDR1 and CDR2 from the germline V gene are ENHRY and SYGVKD. Each CDR3 protein is one row after TCRdb ran MiXCR on the RT-PCR reads. The data hold over 650,000 distinct CDR3 sequences, with approximately 18% observed a single time. The receptor comes from a man in his forties or fifties who received an inactivated influenza vaccine. The material sequenced was PBMCs from blood, taken around 5 days after vaccination. The chain is built from TRBV10-3 and TRBJ1-2; possible D gene TRBD1, 6 bases. CDR3 amino acids: CAISEIRGTNYGYTF. The CDR3 DNA follows: TGTGCCATCAGTGAGATCAGGGGTACTAACTATGGCTACACCTTC.